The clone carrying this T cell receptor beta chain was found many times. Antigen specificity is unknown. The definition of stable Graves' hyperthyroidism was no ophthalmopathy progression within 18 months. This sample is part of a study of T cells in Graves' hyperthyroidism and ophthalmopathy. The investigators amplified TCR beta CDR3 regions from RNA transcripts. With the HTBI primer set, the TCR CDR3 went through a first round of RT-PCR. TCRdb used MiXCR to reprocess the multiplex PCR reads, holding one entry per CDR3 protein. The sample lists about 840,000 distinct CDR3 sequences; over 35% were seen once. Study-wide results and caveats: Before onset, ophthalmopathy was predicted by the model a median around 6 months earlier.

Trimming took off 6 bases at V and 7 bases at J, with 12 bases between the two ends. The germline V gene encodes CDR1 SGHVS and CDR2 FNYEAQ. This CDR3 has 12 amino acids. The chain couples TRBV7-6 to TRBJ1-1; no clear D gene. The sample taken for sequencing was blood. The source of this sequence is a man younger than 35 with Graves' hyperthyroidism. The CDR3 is CASRKLNGEAFF. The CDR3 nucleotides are TGTGCCAGCAGAAAGCTCAACGGTGAAGCTTTCTTT.